The 27 T cell receptor beta chains reported below all come from one sample, sequenced in a study of blood T cells in healthy people across ages. Next came a second PCR, run for about 7 to 12 cycles, which used a sample-barcoded 5' primer along with a J-beta primer mix. TCRdb analysed the 5' RACE reads with MiXCR anew, one entry per CDR3 protein. The sample contains some 1.8 million distinct CDR3 sequences, roughly two fifths of which appear only once. The sample was blood. Every receptor here comes from a human donor in good health.

The table lists this clonotype with a few counts. The chain uses TRBV12-3 or TRBV12-4 and TRBJ2-5; D call uncertain. V was cut by 7 bases and J by 0 bases, with 15 bases left in between. The CDR3 loop spans 15 amino acids. The chain's CDR3 is CASMAPADHQETQYF. CDR3 sequence (DNA): TGTGCCAGCATGGCCCCGGCAGACCACCAAGAGACCCAGTACTTC.

This chain joins TRBV7-2 and TRBJ2-1; D uncertain. This CDR3 region has 12 residues. Trimming pared 5 bases from V and 8 bases from J, leaving 10 bases between. Germline V gene sequence: CDR1 SGHTA, CDR2 FQGNSA. The CDR3: CASSPTVDEQFF. The CDR3 DNA is TGTGCCAGCAGCCCTACGGTCGATGAGCAGTTCTTC.

V and J are TRBV18 and TRBJ1-2; TRBD1 matches at 7 bases. The CDR3 covers 14 residues. The V and J ends lost 2 bases and 6 bases, in that order; junction bases with no gene match: 6. Germline V lookup: CDR1 KGHSH, CDR2 LQKENI. CDR3 protein: CASSPIAGTDGYTF. CDR3 nucleotide sequence: TGTGCCAGCTCACCAATAGCCGGGACAGATGGCTACACCTTC.

This clonotype was counted only a few times. V gene TRBV5-6 combines with J gene TRBJ1-1; D is unclear. Germline CDR1 SGHDT, CDR2 YYEEEE. V was trimmed by 2 bases and J by 2 bases, leaving 10 bases between them. The CDR3 runs to 14 residues. The DNA for the CDR3 is TGTGCCAGCAGCTTCGTGGACGCTAACACTGAAGCTTTCTTT. Translated: CASSFVDANTEAFF.

This clonotype was detected a few times. The chain has TRBV9 and TRBJ2-3, with D uncertain. Germline V gene lookup returns CDR1 SGDLS and CDR2 YYNGEE. V shed 0 bases and J shed 0 bases, with 11 bases lying between them. The CDR3 length is 16 residues. The CDR3 DNA sequence: TGTGCCAGCAGCGTAGACGCACCAACAAGCACAGATACGCAGTATTTT. The encoded protein is CASSVDAPTSTDTQYF.

V usage is TRBV24-1 and J usage is TRBJ2-3, with TRBD2 matching over 9 bases. The CDR3 is made up of 14 amino acids. V dropped 10 bases and J dropped 6; count of bases not matched to a gene: 10. Germline assignment: CDR1 KGHDR and CDR2 SFDVKD. CDR3 in DNA: TGTGCCACTACGCGGGGGGGCGGAGGGGATACGCAGTATTTT. Encoded protein: CATTRGGGGDTQYF.

V gene TRBV7-9 combines with J gene TRBJ1-2; weak D call: TRBD1 (5 bases). V lost 5 bases, J lost 5 bases, and 21 bases lay in between. The CDR3 covers 16 residues. Germline V CDR1 and CDR2: SEHNR, FQNEAQ (reference sequence). CDR3: CASSRPLAGREYGYTF. The DNA for the CDR3 is TGTGCCAGCAGCCGACCGCTTGCAGGGAGAGAGTATGGCTACACCTTC.

The chain recombines TRBV7-9 with TRBJ2-5, with a weak D call TRBD1 (6 bases). CDR3 length: 12 residues. CDR1 and CDR2 from the germline V gene are SEHNR and FQNEAQ (reference sequence). Trimming removed 8 bases from V and 4 bases from J, with 11 bases in between. The CDR3 DNA is TGTGCCAGCCAACAGGGCACAGAGACCCAGTACTTC. Translating gives CASQQGTETQYF.

This clonotype has only a few counts. The chain is built from TRBV24-1 and TRBJ2-1, with 10 bases matching TRBD1. The CDR3 has 15 residues. The ends lost 3 bases at V and 7 bases at J; junction bases unmatched: 5. Germline lookup yields CDR1 KGHDR and CDR2 SFDVKD. The CDR3 DNA follows: TGTGCCACCAGTGATCCGGGACAGGGGAAGAATGAGCAGTTCTTC. This encodes CATSDPGQGKNEQFF.

The chain combines TRBV7-9 with TRBJ1-1, with 8 bases fitting TRBD1. Germline V gene sequence: CDR1 SEHNR, CDR2 FQNEAQ (reference sequence). V lost 5 bases to trimming and J lost 2 bases; unmatched junction nucleotides: 13. The CDR3 contains 17 residues. The CDR3 loop reads CASSPTKGRGPNTEAFF. CDR3 DNA sequence: TGTGCCAGCAGCCCAACTAAAGGCAGGGGGCCTAACACTGAAGCTTTCTTT.

The chain has TRBV9 and TRBJ1-1; 7 nucleotides agree with TRBD1. Germline assignment: CDR1 SGDLS and CDR2 YYNGEE. The CDR3 extends over 15 amino acids. V lost 4 bases and J lost 2; bases outside the gene matches: 8. CDR3 in DNA: TGTGCCAGCAGCCCTTCGACAGGGATAAACACTGAAGCTTTCTTT. Amino acids: CASSPSTGINTEAFF. Full variable domain (outside the CDR3, taken from reference TRBV9 and TRBJ1-1): DSGVTQTPKHLITATGQRVTLRCSPRSGDLSVYWYQQSLDQGLQFLIQYYNGEERAKGNILERFSAQQFPDLHSELNLSSLELGDSALYFCASSPSTGINTEAFFGQGTRLTVV.

The chain recombines TRBV20-1 with TRBJ2-3, with a possible D match to TRBD2 (6 bases). V was pared by 4 bases and J by 2 bases, with 13 bases between. The CDR3 has 14 residues. Germline CDR1 reads DFQATT; CDR2 reads SNEGSKA (reference sequence). CDR3 bases: TGCAGTGCTAAACACGGGGGTAACACAGATACGCAGTATTTT. Amino acids: CSAKHGGNTDTQYF.

The chain uses TRBV29-1 and TRBJ2-7; D may be TRBD1 or TRBD2 (5 bases each). Germline CDR1 is SQVTM and CDR2 is ANQGSEA. Trimming pared 0 bases from V and 0 bases from J, leaving 9 bases between. The CDR3 is 14 amino acids. The CDR3 DNA reads TGCAGCGTTGAAGACACAGGAGGCTCCTACGAGCAGTACTTC. This codes for CSVEDTGGSYEQYF.

V usage is TRBV20-1 and J usage is TRBJ2-4; 8 positions agree with TRBD2. Unmatched junction bases numbered 8, after V lost 6 bases and J lost 1 base. The CDR3 is 15 amino acids. Germline CDR1 and CDR2: DFQATT and SNEGSKA (reference sequence). This CDR3 reads CSASGGQRAKNIQYF. CDR3 nucleotide sequence: TGCAGTGCGAGCGGGGGCCAGAGGGCCAAAAACATTCAGTACTTC.

This clonotype has just a few counts. The rearrangement uses TRBV12-3 or TRBV12-4 and TRBJ1-1, with 7 bases fitting TRBD1. V lost 5 bases to trimming and J lost 10 bases; unmatched junction nucleotides: 4. The CDR3 totals 11 residues. As DNA, the CDR3 is TGTGCCAGCAGTACCCAGGGGGGAGCTTTCTTT. This sequence encodes CASSTQGGAFF.

This clonotype has more than one count but fewer than ten. The chain has TRBV7-2 and TRBJ1-2; D is unresolved. This CDR3 is built from 14 residues. Germline CDR1 and CDR2: SGHTA and FQGNSA. With 5 bases removed from V and 7 bases from J, the gap between germline ends came to 17 bases. In nucleotides, the CDR3 is TGTGCCAGCAGCCCCGGGCAGCGGGGAGGTGGCTACACCTTC. Protein product: CASSPGQRGGGYTF.

This clonotype has just a few counts. The chain joins TRBV11-2 to TRBJ2-7; D unresolved. Deletions cut 5 bases from V and 5 bases from J, with 10 bases between. CDR3 length equals 12 residues. Germline-derived CDR1 and CDR2 are SGHAT and FQNNGV. The CDR3 is CASSPSLNEQYF. The CDR3 bases are TGTGCCAGCAGCCCCTCGTTAAACGAGCAGTACTTC.

The chain links TRBV7-9 to TRBJ1-2, with 9 nucleotides matching TRBD1. Germline CDR1 is SEHNR and CDR2 is FQNEAQ (reference sequence). V gave up 4 bases and J gave up 7 bases; unmatched junction bases: 10. The CDR3 has 15 amino acids. The CDR3 region is CASSYQGQGDGGYTF. The DNA for the CDR3 is TGTGCCAGCAGCTACCAGGGACAGGGAGACGGTGGCTACACCTTC.

This clonotype was recorded a few times. This CDR3 is CASSPGMTPSYEQYF. The CDR3 DNA is TGTGCCAGCAGCCCAGGTATGACGCCATCCTACGAGCAGTACTTC. The J gene is TRBJ2-7, the V gene TRBV7-8; D is unclear. Germline-derived CDR1 and CDR2 are SGHVS and FQNEAQ. The CDR3 consists of 15 residues. Trimming stripped 5 bases from V and 1 base from J, with 15 bases between.

This clonotype was counted only a few times. V gene TRBV27 combines with J gene TRBJ1-1; D not resolved. The V and J ends lost 2 bases and 4 bases respectively, with 20 bases between them. CDR1 is MNHEY, CDR2 SMNVEV, per germline (reference sequence). There are 17 residues in the CDR3. The CDR3 spells CASSLGPGVSLSTEAFF. In DNA form, the CDR3 reads TGTGCCAGCAGTTTAGGACCGGGAGTATCCTTGAGCACTGAAGCTTTCTTT.

V usage is TRBV7-6 and J usage is TRBJ2-7; 7 nucleotides align to TRBD1. The CDR3 extends over 15 amino acids. Looked up from germline, CDR1 is SGHVS and CDR2 is FNYEAQ. V shed 5 bases and J 2 bases; nucleotides not matched to a gene: 9. The DNA for the CDR3 is TGTGCCAGCAGCCTCTCGGACAGGACCGCCTACGAGCAGTACTTC. Translation gives CASSLSDRTAYEQYF.

A few counts support this clonotype. This chain joins TRBV5-8 and TRBJ2-4, with D possibly matching TRBD1 (6 bases). The tail of the sequence fits TRBJ2-7 better, so the J call may be wrong. The germline V gene has CDR1 SGHTS and CDR2 YDEGEE. The CDR3 spans 14 residues. CDR3 sequence: CASSPMGAEYEQYF. CDR3 nucleotide sequence: TGTGCCAGCAGCCCCATGGGGGCAGAGTACGAGCAGTACTTC.

This clonotype was seen at least ten times. The chain joins TRBV12-3 or TRBV12-4 to TRBJ2-4; D not certain. V lost 8 bases to trimming and J lost 2 bases, with 10 bases between them. The CDR3 covers 13 residues. In nucleotides, the CDR3 is TGTGCCAGCCGAAAGGAACCCAAAAACATTCAGTACTTC. The encoded protein is CASRKEPKNIQYF.

This clonotype has only a few counts. The gene calls are TRBV5-5 and TRBJ2-1; maybe TRBD2 (6 bases). Trimming took 2 bases from V and 5 from J, leaving 14 bases between them. The V gene's germline CDR1 is SGHKS and CDR2 YYEKEE (reference sequence). There are 15 residues in the CDR3. CDR3 loop: CASSFLGREHNEQFF. CDR3 nucleotide sequence: TGTGCCAGCAGCTTTTTGGGGCGGGAACACAATGAGCAGTTCTTC.

The table lists this clonotype with a few counts. The V call is TRBV4-1, the J call TRBJ1-2; D is undetermined. Per the germline V gene, CDR1 is MGHRA and CDR2 is YSYEKL. Trimming took off 0 bases at V and 8 bases at J, with 16 bases between the two ends. This CDR3 has 15 residues. CDR3 sequence reads: CASSQEAGSGKGYTF. CDR3 nucleotides: TGCGCCAGCAGCCAAGAAGCGGGTTCTGGGAAGGGCTACACCTTC.

This clonotype occurred a few times. J is TRBJ1-1 and V is TRBV25-1, with D possibly matching TRBD1 (5 bases). CDR3 length: 14 residues. Germline V CDR1 and CDR2: MGHDK, SYGVNS. Trimming stripped 6 bases from V and 4 bases from J, with 15 bases between. In nucleotides, the CDR3 is TGTGCCAGCAGGGGGACCGCGGTCAGCACTGAAGCTTTCTTT. It specifies CASRGTAVSTEAFF.

This clonotype was counted at least ten times. The V call is TRBV28, the J call TRBJ2-7; TRBD1 matches 10 bases. CDR1 and CDR2 from the germline V gene are MDHEN and SYDVKM. With 6 bases clipped from V and 7 bases from J, the junction kept 9 bases outside the gene matches. This CDR3 contains 14 residues. CDR3 residues: CASRTDRGQWEQYF. CDR3 DNA: TGTGCCAGCAGGACAGACAGGGGGCAATGGGAGCAGTACTTC.